The 14 T cell receptor beta chains below all came from one sample that was sequenced in a study of blood T cells in healthy people across ages. The authors ran a second PCR of 7 to 11 cycles using a sample-barcoded 5' primer and a J-beta primer mix. TCRdb reprocessed the 5' RACE reads with MiXCR, giving one entry per CDR3 protein. Of about 1.4 million distinct CDR3 sequences in the sample, roughly 64% were seen once. The sequencing input was blood. The receptors shown here come from a man in his late teens or twenties in good health.

The table lists this clonotype with a few counts. The rearrangement joins TRBV20-1 to TRBJ2-1, with TRBD2 as a possible D gene (6 bases). Trimming took off 6 bases at V and 2 bases at J, with 17 bases between the two ends. The CDR3 runs 15 residues. The V gene's germline CDR1 is DFQATT and CDR2 SNEGSKA (reference sequence). In DNA, the CDR3 is TGCAGTGCAAAGAGGGGTAGCGGACCCTACAATGAGCAGTTCTTC. Protein: CSAKRGSGPYNEQFF.

V gene TRBV7-9 combines with J gene TRBJ2-7; D is uncertain. Deletions cut 5 bases from V and 0 bases from J, with 14 bases between. The length of the CDR3 is 15 residues. Germline lookup yields CDR1 SEHNR and CDR2 FQNEAQ (reference sequence). CDR3 region: CASSPLGVNSYEQYF. As DNA, the CDR3 is TGTGCCAGCAGCCCCCTGGGCGTAAACTCCTACGAGCAGTACTTC.

The V call is TRBV20-1, the J call TRBJ1-4; D remains unclear. The germline V gene has CDR1 DFQATT and CDR2 SNEGSKA (reference sequence). The CDR3 totals 12 residues. Trimming stripped 3 bases from V and 8 bases from J, with 10 bases between. CDR3 coding DNA: TGCAGTGCTAGCCCGGGCAGCGAAAAACTGTTTTTT. Its translation is CSASPGSEKLFF.

The chain recombines TRBV28 with TRBJ2-3; 12 bases fit TRBD2. The CDR3 runs 16 residues. The germline gives CDR1 MDHEN, CDR2 SYDVKM. Trimming removed 5 bases from V and 4 bases from J; junction bases left unmatched: 7. CDR3 region: CASSDPTSGGSDTQYF. In nucleotides, the CDR3 is TGTGCCAGCAGTGACCCGACTAGCGGGGGCTCAGATACGCAGTATTTT.

This chain connects TRBV29-1 to TRBJ2-2; 10 bases fit TRBD2. V lost 1 base to trimming and J lost 6 bases; unmatched junction nucleotides: 8. CDR1 is SQVTM, CDR2 ANQGSEA, per germline. The CDR3 consists of 16 residues. The CDR3 nucleotides read TGCAGCGTTGAAGTCCTAGCGGGAGATCGGGCCGGGGAGCTGTTTTTT. Translation gives CSVEVLAGDRAGELFF.

V usage is TRBV18 and J usage is TRBJ2-6, with D unresolved. Trimming took off 3 bases at V and 0 bases at J, with 6 bases between the two ends. The CDR3 consists of 15 residues. Germline CDR1 and CDR2: KGHSH and LQKENI. CDR3 protein: CASSPEPSGANVLTF. CDR3 in DNA: TGTGCCAGCTCACCCGAACCCTCTGGGGCCAACGTCCTGACTTTC.

This clonotype was recorded only once. The genes are TRBV14 and TRBJ2-5; possibly TRBD1 for D (5 bases). V dropped 4 bases and J dropped 2 bases, with 14 bases sitting between them. The CDR3 totals 15 residues. CDR1 and CDR2 (germline): SGHDN, FVKESK. CDR3: CASSLRDRRQETQYF. CDR3 bases: TGTGCCAGCAGCCTTCGCGACAGAAGACAAGAGACCCAGTACTTC.

V gene TRBV6-5 combines with J gene TRBJ2-5; TRBD2 is a possible D gene (5 bases). The CDR3 has 14 amino acids. Germline values: CDR1 MNHEY, CDR2 SVGAGI. V lost 2 bases, J lost 3 bases, and 10 bases lay in between. CDR3 in amino acids: CASSYAGKKETQYF. CDR3 DNA sequence: TGTGCCAGCAGTTACGCCGGGAAAAAAGAGACCCAGTACTTC.

The chain links TRBV29-1 to TRBJ2-2; perhaps TRBD2 as D (5 bases). Germline-derived CDR1 and CDR2 are SQVTM and ANQGSEA. V lost 3 bases to trimming and J lost 8 bases, with 10 bases between them. This CDR3 contains 12 residues. The CDR3 here is CSVDRGGGELFF. For the CDR3, the DNA is TGCAGCGTTGACCGCGGAGGAGGGGAGCTGTTTTTT.

The rearrangement links TRBV12-3 or TRBV12-4 to TRBJ2-3; the D gene is possibly TRBD2 (6 bases). V was shortened by 7 bases and J by 3 bases, with 20 bases between the two germline ends. This CDR3 region has 16 residues. The CDR3 spells CASTPTRWGGTDTQYF. The CDR3 bases are TGTGCCAGCACCCCAACGAGGTGGGGAGGAACAGATACGCAGTATTTT.

The sample holds a few counts of this clonotype. In DNA form, the CDR3 reads TGCAGCGTTGATAGCCCTCGCTCCTACAATGAGCAGTTCTTC. Translated: CSVDSPRSYNEQFF. J is TRBJ2-1 and V is TRBV29-1; the D is unclear. The CDR3 runs 14 residues. The germline V gene has CDR1 SQVTM and CDR2 ANQGSEA. V was cut by 3 bases and J by 0 bases, with 9 bases left in between.

V and J are TRBV29-1 and TRBJ2-5; weak D call: TRBD2 (5 bases). The CDR3 length is 13 residues. CDR1 is SQVTM and CDR2 is ANQGSEA in the germline V gene. The ends were cut back, 5 bases at V and 2 bases at J, with 12 bases in the middle. CDR3: CSVRTGVQETQYF. The CDR3 DNA sequence: TGCAGCGTTCGAACCGGGGTTCAAGAGACCCAGTACTTC.

This clonotype was counted between two and nine times. The V call is TRBV27, the J call TRBJ2-5, with D possibly TRBD2 on 6 matching bases. With the DNA end fitting TRBJ2-7 better, the J assignment may be wrong. Germline CDR1 and CDR2: MNHEY and SMNVEV (reference sequence). The CDR3 consists of 15 residues. CDR3 region: CASSIGMTRFPEQYF. The CDR3 DNA sequence: TGTGCCAGCAGTATAGGTATGACTAGGTTTCCCGAGCAGTACTTC.

The chain recombines TRBV29-1 with TRBJ2-5; maybe TRBD2 (5 bases). Germline CDR1 and CDR2: SQVTM and ANQGSEA. The CDR3 is 12 amino acids. V was clipped by 3 bases and J by 3 bases, with 8 bases between them. As DNA, the CDR3 is TGCAGCGTTGATGGGCGGGAAGAGACCCAGTACTTC. Amino acids: CSVDGREETQYF.